A selection of T cell receptor beta chains follows, all from one sample in a study of T-cell reconstitution after alpha-beta-depleted transplantation in children. TCRdb reanalysed the PCR reads using MiXCR and keeps one entry per CDR3 protein. Of about 250,000 distinct CDR3 sequences listed, 20% to 30% are singletons. The material sequenced was PBMCs, mostly from graft donor cells, taken 360 days after TCRalphabeta/CD19-depleted stem cell transplant. These receptors all stem from a female patient aged 2 to 10 who had a stem cell transplant for congenital amegakaryocytic thrombocytopenia, so the T cells may come from the graft donor. Both conserved end residues are part of each CDR3. The D gene is left open where the match is weak. For some rows the clone size is stated as once, few or many, or as a class when expanded; others skip it.

TRBJ2-1 | . | TRBV12-3/TRBV12-4 | . | TGTGCCAGCAGTCTAAGCGGAGGGGATGAGCAGTTCTTC | CASSLSGGDEQFF
TRBJ2-1 | . | TRBV12-3/TRBV12-4 | . | TGTGCCAGCAGCCCTCTTAGTGGGGCCACCATGGGATACAATGAGCAGTTCTTC | CASSPLSGATMGYNEQFF
TRBJ1-2 | . | TRBV12-3/TRBV12-4 | few | TGTGCCAGCAGTTCGGGGCGTGTGGGTGGCTACACCTTC | CASSSGRVGGYTF
TRBJ1-5 | . | TRBV20-1 | . | TGCAGTGCTAGAGTGGGGGACTCATATCAGCCCCAGCATTTT | CSARVGDSYQPQHF
TRBJ2-1 | . | TRBV2 | few | TGTGCCAGCAGTGAAGGTCGTGTCGGAAACAATGAGCAGTTCTTC | CASSEGRVGNNEQFF
TRBJ2-1 | TRBD2 | TRBV11-2 | many | TGTGCCAGCAGCTTAGTACGGGCGGGGGGGCAAAATGAGCAGTTCTTC | CASSLVRAGGQNEQFF
TRBJ2-7 | . | TRBV20-1 | few | TGCAGTGCTCTCGACAGTTACGAGCAGTACTTC | CSALDSYEQYF
TRBJ2-4 | . | TRBV4-3 | . | TGCGCCAGCAGCCAAGAATCCGCAGGGAGAGCCAAAAACATTCAGTACTTC | CASSQESAGRAKNIQYF
TRBJ2-3 | . | TRBV5-1 | many | TGTGCCAGCAGCTTAGGGACAAGCACAGATACGCAGTATTTT | CASSLGTSTDTQYF
TRBJ1-1 | . | TRBV12-3/TRBV12-4 | few | TGTGCCAGCAGTTTAGCAAAACAGGGACTGAACACTGAAGCTTTCTTT | CASSLAKQGLNTEAFF
TRBJ2-3 | TRBD2 | TRBV6-1 | . | TGTGCCAGCAGCGGTAGCGGGGGCCCTGATACGCAGTATTTT | CASSGSGGPDTQYF
TRBJ2-7 | . | TRBV4-1 | . | TGCGCCAGCAGCCGCCCGTTGAGCGAGCAGTACTTC | CASSRPLSEQYF
TRBJ2-5 | . | TRBV10-3 | few | TGTGCCATCAGGCAAGCCCAGGTCAGAGGGGGAGAGACCCAGTACTTC | CAIRQAQVRGGETQYF
TRBJ1-2 | . | TRBV6-1 | . | TGTGCCAGCAGTCGGGGCGAAGGCTATGGCTACACCTTC | CASSRGEGYGYTF
TRBJ2-3 | TRBD2 | TRBV28 | few | TGTGCCAGCAGTTTATCGACGGGGGGGTGGGCAGATACGCAGTATTTT | CASSLSTGGWADTQYF
TRBJ1-1 | TRBD1 | TRBV6-1 | . | TGTGCCAGCAGTACACGGGACAGGAACACTGAAGCTTTCTTT | CASSTRDRNTEAFF
TRBJ1-5 | . | TRBV20-1 | few | TGCAGTGCCCGCTTGGCAGCTAGCAATCAGCCCCAGCATTTT | CSARLAASNQPQHF
TRBJ2-7 | . | TRBV6-2/TRBV6-3 | . | TGTGCCAGCAGTATACAGTTGTTCCACGAGCAGTACTTC | CASSIQLFHEQYF
TRBJ2-7 | TRBD1 | TRBV20-1 | . | TGCAGTGCTAGGAATCAGGGGGCGCGGGAGCAGTACTTC | CSARNQGAREQYF
TRBJ2-1 | . | TRBV20-1 | few | TGCAGTGCTAGAGATCTAATGGTGGCTAGTTTCAATGAGCAGTTCTTC | CSARDLMVASFNEQFF
TRBJ1-4 | . | TRBV20-1 | . | TGCAGTCCGGAAAACAGGGCGGATAATGAAAAACTGTTTTTT | CSPENRADNEKLFF
TRBJ1-4 | . | TRBV5-1 | few | TGCGCCAGCAGCCCGGACACCCTCCTTACTAATGAAAAACTGTTTTTT | CASSPDTLLTNEKLFF
TRBJ2-5 | TRBD2 | TRBV11-2 | . | TGTGCCAGCAGCTTAGATCTCGCGGGGGGAATGAGGGGAGAGACCCAGTACTTC | CASSLDLAGGMRGETQYF
TRBJ1-1 | . | TRBV6-1 | few | TGTGCCAGCAGTGCCAGGGGAGTAAACACTGAAGCTTTCTTT | CASSARGVNTEAFF